The 30 T cell receptor beta chains listed next were all sequenced from one sample in a study of early stage breast cancer tumors. Assay: immunoSEQ multiplex PCR; the TCRdb copy retains only in-frame clones and omits some. The sample has more than 55,000 clones, around 80% seen once. Sequencing was carried out using blood. The source of these receptors is a person aged 40-50 years with breast cancer.

The rearrangement joins TRBV5-1 to TRBJ1-1, with D tentatively TRBD1 (5 bases). Trimming pared 3 bases from V and 4 bases from J, leaving 13 bases between. Germline values: CDR1 SGHRS, CDR2 YFSETQ. The CDR3 contains 14 residues. CDR3 amino acids: CASSYPDTGTEAFF. The CDR3 nucleotides read TGCGCCAGCAGCTACCCGGACACCGGCACTGAAGCTTTCTTT.

CDR3 nucleotide sequence: TGTGCCTGGGCCCGCGGCAGCAACCCTTTCTATGGCTACACCTTC. It codes for CAWARGSNPFYGYTF. The chain has TRBV30 and TRBJ1-2; D gene uncertain. The V and J ends lost 5 bases and 4 bases respectively, with 20 bases between them. The CDR3 is 15 amino acids. The germline V gene has CDR1 GTSNPN and CDR2 SVGIG (reference sequence).

This chain uses TRBV30 with TRBJ1-4; 7 bases fit TRBD1. Germline CDR1 and CDR2: GTSNPN and SVGIG (reference sequence). CDR3 length: 14 amino acids. V trimming: 3 bases; J trimming: 3 bases; junction bases outside the gene matches: 4. The CDR3 sequence is CAWRHQGANEKLFF. The CDR3 DNA sequence: TGTGCCTGGAGGCATCAGGGGGCTAATGAAAAACTGTTTTTT.

Of note for this clone: Germline is not matched at one junction end, which may reflect a read error. The chain recombines TRBV7-3 with TRBJ2-1, with TRBD2 identical over 12 bases. Germline CDR1 and CDR2: SGHTA and FQGTGA. The CDR3 has 16 residues. Written as DNA, the CDR3 is TGTGCCAGCAGCTCCGCTAGCGGGAGGGCCTATAATGAGCAGTTCTTC. It yields the protein CASSSASGRAYNEQFF.

The V call is TRBV4-1, the J call TRBJ2-3, with 8 bases identical to TRBD2. This CDR3 spans 16 amino acids. V lost 2 bases, J lost 8 bases, and 12 bases stayed unmatched. Germline-derived CDR1 and CDR2 are MGHRA and YSYEKL. In DNA form, the CDR3 reads TGCGCCAGCAGCCAACAGCGGGAGAGGGCTCGCAGTACGCAGTATTTT. This codes for CASSQQRERARSTQYF.

V and J are TRBV4-2 and TRBJ2-5, with D uncertain. This CDR3 is 13 amino acids long. The V and J ends lost 1 base and 4 bases respectively, with 7 bases between them. Germline CDR1 and CDR2: LGHNA and YNFKEQ. The CDR3 here is CASSQASLETQYF. The CDR3 DNA reads as TGTGCCAGCAGCCAAGCCAGCTTAGAGACCCAGTACTTC.

The genes are TRBV5-1 and TRBJ2-7, with D perhaps assigned TRBD1 or TRBD2 (6 bases each). This CDR3 is 15 amino acids long. V was shortened by 6 bases and J by 5 bases, with 21 bases between the two germline ends. CDR1 and CDR2 (germline): SGHRS, YFSETQ. The CDR3 region is CASTLGGGPRDEQYF. The CDR3 DNA follows: TGCGCCAGCACCCTTGGTGGGGGGCCGAGGGACGAGCAGTACTTC.

V and J are TRBV7-9 and TRBJ2-6, with D unclear. Trimming shortened V by 5 bases and J by 2 bases, and 7 bases separated the two germline ends. This CDR3 comprises 14 residues. Germline V gene sequence: CDR1 SEHNR, CDR2 FQNEAQ (reference sequence). The CDR3 protein is CASSLGTGANVLTF. CDR3 bases: TGTGCCAGCAGCCTAGGGACTGGGGCCAACGTCCTGACTTTC.

The chain joins TRBV19 to TRBJ1-2, with 10 bases aligning to TRBD1. This CDR3 comprises 17 residues. Per the germline V gene, CDR1 is LNHDA and CDR2 is SQIVND (reference sequence). The junction had 14 bases not matched to a gene; V was cut back by 5 bases and J by 5 bases. CDR3 DNA sequence: TGTGCCAGTAGTTCGGCCGGGACAGGGGCACGCGGGTATGGCTACACCTTC. Residues: CASSSAGTGARGYGYTF.

This clone was recorded a few times. The chain is built from TRBV19 and TRBJ1-5; D gene unclear. CDR3 length equals 12 residues. Per germline, CDR1 LNHDA and CDR2 SQIVND (reference sequence). Trimming pared 5 bases from V and 4 bases from J, leaving 6 bases between. CDR3 DNA: TGTGCCAGTAGTGCCTTTAATCAGCCCCAGCATTTT. Translation: CASSAFNQPQHF.

The chain joins TRBV28 to TRBJ2-7; no clear D gene. Germline V gene sequence: CDR1 MDHEN, CDR2 SYDVKM. Trimming cost V 6 bases and J 9 bases, with 12 bases left between them. The CDR3 runs to 11 residues. The CDR3 DNA follows: TGTGCCAGCAGCACCATGTTGTCGCAGTACTTC. It translates to CASSTMLSQYF.

The table lists this clone with a few counts. The chain joins TRBV9 to TRBJ1-2; TRBD1 might be the D (5 bases). Germline V gene sequence: CDR1 SGDLS, CDR2 YYNGEE. V dropped 2 bases and J dropped 6 bases, with 11 bases sitting between them. The CDR3 is 13 residues long. The CDR3 is CASSVGTANGYTF. The CDR3 DNA follows: TGTGCCAGCAGCGTCGGGACGGCGAATGGCTACACCTTC.

J is TRBJ1-5 and V is TRBV9; D gene unclear. Deletions cut 3 bases from V and 3 bases from J, with 10 bases between. Germline V CDR1 and CDR2: SGDLS, YYNGEE. This CDR3 region has 14 residues. CDR3 region: CASSAGVNNQPQHF. CDR3 coding DNA: TGTGCCAGCAGCGCTGGGGTGAACAATCAGCCCCAGCATTTT.

This clone was observed once. V is TRBV6-1 and J is TRBJ1-4; possibly TRBD1 for D (5 bases). Germline V gene lookup returns CDR1 MNHNS and CDR2 SASEGT. V was clipped by 7 bases and J by 7 bases, with 19 bases between them. This CDR3 contains 15 residues. CDR3 loop: CASISVGGFGEKLFF. The CDR3 region has the DNA TGTGCCAGCATTAGTGTGGGGGGATTTGGTGAAAAACTGTTTTTT.

The gene calls are TRBV18 and TRBJ2-2; TRBD2 aligns across 12 bases. CDR1 and CDR2 from the germline V gene are KGHSH and LQKENI. With V trimmed by 3 bases and J by 6 bases, 5 bases remained unmatched. The CDR3 loop spans 16 amino acids. The CDR3 DNA reads as TGTGCCAGCTCACCTTGGACTAGCGGGATGTCCGGGGAGCTGTTTTTT. It specifies CASSPWTSGMSGELFF.

The rearrangement links TRBV19 to TRBJ2-1; 8 nucleotides line up with TRBD2. With V trimmed by 5 bases and J by 2 bases, 8 bases remained unmatched. The germline gives CDR1 LNHDA, CDR2 SQIVND (reference sequence). This CDR3 has 16 residues. The DNA for the CDR3 is TGTGCCAGTAGTCCTGGACTAGCCGCAACCTACAATGAGCAGTTCTTC. Protein sequence: CASSPGLAATYNEQFF.

The V call is TRBV7-2, the J call TRBJ1-3; possible D gene TRBD1, 5 bases. Trimming took 3 bases from V and 8 from J, leaving 11 bases between them. In germline, CDR1 is SGHTA, CDR2 FQGNSA. This CDR3 has 13 residues. In DNA, the CDR3 is TGTGCCAGCAGCTTTTCTGGGACTGACACCATATATTTT. As protein: CASSFSGTDTIYF.

This clone was recorded a few times. V gene TRBV4-1 combines with J gene TRBJ1-2; no clear D. V lost 1 base to trimming and J lost 8 bases, with 8 bases between them. Germline V lookup: CDR1 MGHRA, CDR2 YSYEKL. CDR3 length equals 12 residues. The chain's CDR3 is CASSQGERGYTF. The CDR3 coding sequence is TGCGCCAGCAGCCAAGGCGAGCGGGGCTACACCTTC.

The V call is TRBV5-4, the J call TRBJ2-3; D uncertain. CDR3 size: 15 residues. Trimming removed 2 bases from V and 0 bases from J, with 10 bases in between. CDR1 and CDR2 from the germline V gene are SGHNT and YYREEE (reference sequence). The CDR3 DNA sequence: TGTGCCAGCAGCTTAGACTTACCTAGCACAGATACGCAGTATTTT. As protein: CASSLDLPSTDTQYF.

This clone was counted only a few times. The chain combines TRBV30 with TRBJ1-1, with D possibly being TRBD1 (6 bases). CDR1 and CDR2 from the germline V gene are GTSNPN and SVGIG (reference sequence). V dropped 4 bases and J dropped 7 bases, with 16 bases sitting between them. The CDR3 extends over 13 amino acids. The CDR3 nucleotides read TGTGCCTGGACGGACAGTGCTTCGGGTGAAGCTTTCTTT. It encodes CAWTDSASGEAFF.

The table lists this clone with a count of one. The chain uses TRBV28 and TRBJ1-1, with 8 bases that match TRBD1. Germline V CDR1 and CDR2: MDHEN, SYDVKM. This CDR3 is built from 15 residues. V was pared by 5 bases and J by 6 bases, with 11 bases of the junction left unmatched. In nucleotides, the CDR3 is TGTGCCAGCAGTACCCGCAGGGGGCGGATGGCTGAAGCTTTCTTT. This codes for CASSTRRGRMAEAFF.

The chain links TRBV9 to TRBJ1-2; D is undetermined. The V and J ends lost 6 bases and 1 base respectively, with 13 bases between them. CDR1 is SGDLS and CDR2 is YYNGEE in the germline V gene. The CDR3 totals 14 residues. CDR3 protein: CASNVPNGNYGYTF. The CDR3 nucleotides read TGTGCCAGCAACGTCCCGAACGGTAACTATGGCTACACCTTC.

The chain carries TRBV29-1 and TRBJ1-4; D is unclear. Trimming cost V 3 bases and J 3 bases, with 8 bases left between them. The germline CDR1 and CDR2 sequences are SQVTM and ANQGSEA. This CDR3 has 13 residues. The CDR3 DNA is TGCAGCGTTGAGGAGGCGGCTAATGAAAAACTGTTTTTT. It codes for CSVEEAANEKLFF. Based on the CDR3 plus reference TRBV29-1 and TRBJ1-4, the full variable domain is SAVISQKPSRDICQRGTSLTIQCQVDSQVTMMFWYRQQPGQSLTLIATANQGSEATYESGFVIDKFPISRPNLTFSTLTVSNMSPEDSSIYLCSVEEAANEKLFFGSGTQLSVL.

This clone was seen once. The chain joins TRBV6-6 to TRBJ2-1, with a possible D match to TRBD2 (5 bases). Per the germline V gene, CDR1 is MNHNY and CDR2 is SVGAGI (reference sequence). The CDR3 sequence is 13 residues long. V lost 4 bases to trimming and J lost 4 bases, with 8 bases between them. CDR3 nucleotide sequence: TGTGCCAGCAGTTCTCCGGGGTACAATGAGCAGTTCTTC. Its translation: CASSSPGYNEQFF.

The chain couples TRBV2 to TRBJ2-5, with 10 bases that match TRBD2. The V segment lost 8 bases and the J segment 1 base; nucleotides outside the gene matches: 4. CDR1 is SNHLY, CDR2 FYNNEI, per germline. The CDR3 is made up of 14 amino acids. Here the CDR3 reads CASSSGRAQETQYF. CDR3 in DNA: TGTGCCAGCTCAAGCGGGAGGGCCCAAGAGACCCAGTACTTC.

The chain's CDR3 is CASSVSGTNTEAFF. The CDR3 DNA reads TGTGCCAGCAGCGTAAGCGGGACCAACACTGAAGCTTTCTTT. The chain is built from TRBV9 and TRBJ1-1; D may be TRBD1 (5 bases). Germline-derived CDR1 and CDR2 are SGDLS and YYNGEE. The CDR3 extends over 14 amino acids. Trimming took 1 base from V and 2 from J, leaving 9 bases between them.

J is TRBJ1-1 and V is TRBV19; D uncertain. The CDR3 has 13 amino acids. Deletions cut 5 bases from V and 2 bases from J, with 9 bases between. The germline gives CDR1 LNHDA, CDR2 SQIVND (reference sequence). CDR3 region: CASSSYTNTEAFF. CDR3 nucleotides: TGTGCCAGTAGTTCCTACACCAACACTGAAGCTTTCTTT.

This clone was recorded a few times. The CDR3 region has the DNA TGTGCCAGCAGCAGCCGAGTGGGTGAGCAGTACTTC. This codes for CASSSRVGEQYF. The chain uses TRBV11-2 and TRBJ2-7, with no clear D. CDR1 is SGHAT and CDR2 is FQNNGV in the germline V gene. This CDR3 comprises 12 residues. V was cut by 5 bases and J by 7 bases, with 12 bases left in between.

V usage is TRBV20-1 and J usage is TRBJ2-5; D possibly matches TRBD1 or TRBD2 (5 bases each). The CDR3 is made up of 11 amino acids. Germline V gene data show CDR1 as DFQATT and CDR2 as SNEGSKA (reference sequence). In DNA, the CDR3 is TGCAGCCCGGGACCCCAAGAGACCCAGTACTTC. It specifies CSPGPQETQYF.

The chain employs TRBV6-5 and TRBJ1-5; no clear D. There are 15 residues in the CDR3. Germline V gene lookup returns CDR1 MNHEY and CDR2 SVGAGI. V was cut by 4 bases and J by 4 bases, with 14 bases left in between. The CDR3 loop is CASSFNDGSNQPQHF. CDR3 DNA sequence: TGTGCCAGCAGTTTCAATGACGGTTCGAATCAGCCCCAGCATTTT.